These T cell receptor beta chains were read from a single sample in a study of PD-L1 blockade in urothelial cancer. Repertoires were generated with immunoSEQ multiplex PCR, while TCRdb's copy carries only in-frame clones and drops some. The profile shows more than 55,000 clones, approximately 80% of them singletons. The sequenced sample was PBMCs, obtained around atezolizumab (anti-PD-L1) treatment. These receptor sequences come from a man between 65 and 80 years old with urothelial cancer. Both conserved end residues are part of each CDR3. The D gene is left open where the match is weak. Only part of the rows carry a size: once, few, many, or a class if the clone is expanded.

>.|TRBJ2-7|TRBV11-2|few
TGTGCCAGCAGCTCCGGCTACGAGCAGTACTTC
CASSSGYEQYF
>TRBD2|TRBJ2-2|TRBV6-5|.
TGTGCCAGCAGTCCCACGCGGGGGGGCACCGGGGAGCTGTTTTTT
CASSPTRGGTGELFF
>.|TRBJ2-3|TRBV5-6|once
TGTGCCAGCAGCTTTGGCAGTCACACAGATACGCAGTATTTT
CASSFGSHTDTQYF
>.|TRBJ2-2|TRBV18|.
TGTGCCAGCTCACGCCCGGGTCTCGCGAACACCGGGGAGCTGTTTTTT
CASSRPGLANTGELFF
>.|TRBJ1-2|TRBV5-6|.
TGTGCCAGCAGCTTGGCCACTGTTAACTATGGCTACACCTTC
CASSLATVNYGYTF
>.|TRBJ1-1|TRBV5-1|few
TGCGCCAGCAGCAGGGGATCGGAATACACTGAAGCTTTCTTT
CASSRGSEYTEAFF
>.|TRBJ2-7|TRBV10-3|.
TGTGCCATCAGTGAGTCTGCGGGACAGCCCTCCTACGAGCAGTACTTC
CAISESAGQPSYEQYF
>TRBD1|TRBJ1-2|TRBV28|.
TGTGCCAGCAGTTTACAAGGGACAGATGGCTACACCTTC
CASSLQGTDGYTF
>.|TRBJ1-2|TRBV2|.
TGTGCCAGCAGTGAAGAATCAGGGGCCACCCTCTATGGCTACACCTTC
CASSEESGATLYGYTF
>.|TRBJ1-2|TRBV28|once
TGTGCCAGCAGTCCGGGGGTGGTCTATGGCTACACCTTC
CASSPGVVYGYTF
>.|TRBJ2-7|TRBV10-1|.
TGCGCCAGCAGTGAGACCAGGGCAACCTACGAGCAGTACTTC
CASSETRATYEQYF
>TRBD1|TRBJ2-2|TRBV27|.
TGTGCCAGCAGTAGGGGTTCCGGACAGGTTAACACCGGGGAGCTGTTTTTT
CASSRGSGQVNTGELFF
>TRBD2|TRBJ2-3|TRBV6-1|.
TGTGCCAGCAGTGCAAGCGGGAGGGCCGGAGGTACGCAGTATTTT
CASSASGRAGGTQYF
>.|TRBJ1-1|TRBV5-1|.
TGCGCCAGCAGCTTGGCCGAGACGGGGAACACTGAAGCTTTCTTT
CASSLAETGNTEAFF
>.|TRBJ1-1|TRBV2|.
TGTGCCAGCAGTTACCAGGGGAGTCACACTGAAGCTTTCTTT
CASSYQGSHTEAFF
>TRBD1|TRBJ2-1|TRBV6-5|.
TGTGCCAGCAGATTCCGGGACAGGGAGCAGTTCTTC
CASRFRDREQFF
>TRBD1|TRBJ1-1|TRBV19|.
TGTGCCAGTAATCCGACAGGGGGCACTGAAGCTTTCTTT
CASNPTGGTEAFF
>TRBD1|TRBJ1-4|TRBV2|few
TGTGCCAGCAGGACAGGGATCTTGGGGGAAAAACTGTTTTTT
CASRTGILGEKLFF
>TRBD1|TRBJ1-1|TRBV5-4|.
TGTGCCAGCAGCATACAGGGGGCTCAGGCTTTCTTT
CASSIQGAQAFF
>.|TRBJ2-7|TRBV19|.
TGTGCCAGTAGTGAAATCGGACAGCGAGAGCAGTACTTC
CASSEIGQREQYF
>.|TRBJ2-1|TRBV7-3|.
TGTGCCAGCAGCTCCTCCGGGGGGCTTCCCAGTGAGCAGTTCTTC
CASSSSGGLPSEQFF
>TRBD1|TRBJ2-5|TRBV7-9|once
TGTGCCAGCAGCCCCCGGGACAGCGTACGACAAGAGACCCAGTACTTC
CASSPRDSVRQETQYF
>.|TRBJ2-1|TRBV7-9|.
TGTGCCAGCAGCTTAGCGACTAGGGCGGGAAATGAGCAGTTCTTC
CASSLATRAGNEQFF
>TRBD1|TRBJ2-1|TRBV11-3|.
TGTGCCAGCAGCGGGACAGGGGTACTCGGTGAGCAGTTCTTC
CASSGTGVLGEQFF
>.|TRBJ2-7|TRBV5-1|.
TGCGCCAGCAGCTTGGGCGGCCTCTCCTACGAGCAGTACTTC
CASSLGGLSYEQYF
>.|TRBJ1-1|TRBV5-1|.
TGCGCCAGCGCAACCGCCGGTCAGGCGAACACTGAAGCTTTCTTT
CASATAGQANTEAFF
>.|TRBJ2-1|TRBV5-1|.
TGCGCCAGCAGCCCAAATTACAATGAGCAGTTCTTC
CASSPNYNEQFF
>TRBD2|TRBJ2-1|TRBV27|few
TGTGCCAGCGGTTCGTGGGGCGGGAGGGCCGATGAGCAGTTCTTC
CASGSWGGRADEQFF
>.|TRBJ1-5|TRBV18|.
TGTGCCAGCTCACCAACAGGGAGCGATCCCCAGCATTTT
CASSPTGSDPQHF
>TRBD2|TRBJ2-1|TRBV7-3|.
TGTGCCAGCAGCGGAGCCGGGACTAGCGGGGGCAATGAGCAGTTCTTC
CASSGAGTSGGNEQFF
>TRBD2|TRBJ2-1|TRBV5-1|.
TGCGCCAGCAGCCTTAGCGGGGGGCAGCAAAATGAGCAGTTCTTC
CASSLSGGQQNEQFF
>.|TRBJ1-5|TRBV19|.
TGTGCCAGTAGTAGGGGGGAGTATAGCAATCAGCCCCAGCATTTT
CASSRGEYSNQPQHF
>.|TRBJ1-1|TRBV18|.
TGTGCCAGCTCACCAGGGGGGGGATCTGAAGCTTTCTTT
CASSPGGGSEAFF
>.|TRBJ1-6|TRBV5-4|.
TGTGCCAGCAGCCCACGGGACTCGAATTCACCCCTCCACTTT
CASSPRDSNSPLHF
>TRBD1|TRBJ1-2|TRBV6-1|once
TGTGCCAGCAGTGAAGCGCAGGGGGAAAACTATGGCTACACCTTC
CASSEAQGENYGYTF
>.|TRBJ1-4|TRBV19|.
TGTGCCAGTAGGTACAGGGCTCCAACTAATGAAAAACTGTTTTTT
CASRYRAPTNEKLFF
>.|TRBJ2-2|TRBV7-3|.
TGTGCCAGCAGCTTAAGGGGCCTCACCGGGGAGCTGTTTTTT
CASSLRGLTGELFF
>.|TRBJ2-5|TRBV7-2|once
TGTGCCAGCAGCTTAGCGCGACAGGAGACCCAGTACTTC
CASSLARQETQYF
>TRBD1|TRBJ1-6|TRBV6-1|.
TGTGCCAGCAGGGAGGACAGGGAAGATGGTTCACCCCTCCACTTT
CASREDREDGSPLHF
>TRBD1|TRBJ1-2|TRBV5-4|.
TGTGCCAGCAGCTTGGAAACAGGGGTTAACTATGGCTACACCTTC
CASSLETGVNYGYTF
>.|TRBJ1-4|TRBV5-1|.
TGCGCCAGCAGCTTGGCAATCGACAGTAAGGAAAAACTGTTTTTT
CASSLAIDSKEKLFF
>.|TRBJ1-2|TRBV9|.
TGTGCCAGCAGCGTAGCGATAGGGGAGGGCTATGGCTACACCTTC
CASSVAIGEGYGYTF
>TRBD2|TRBJ2-2|TRBV7-6|.
TGTGCCAGCAGCTTAATGAGAGCGGGGCAGGGAACCGGGGAGCTGTTTTTT
CASSLMRAGQGTGELFF
>.|TRBJ2-5|TRBV4-1|.
TGCGCCAGCAGCCAAGATCCGTGGGGCACGGAAGAGACCCAGTACTTC
CASSQDPWGTEETQYF
>TRBD1|TRBJ1-4|TRBV19|.
TGTGCCAGTAGTACGGGACAGGGTAGGGATGAAAAACTGTTTTTT
CASSTGQGRDEKLFF
>TRBD1|TRBJ1-1|TRBV7-9|.
TGTGCCAGCAGCCGATCGGACAGGGGGATTGAAGCTTTCTTT
CASSRSDRGIEAFF
>.|TRBJ1-5|TRBV7-2|.
TGTGCCAGCAGCTTAACGAGTAGCAATCAGCCCCAGCATTTT
CASSLTSSNQPQHF
>TRBD2|TRBJ2-5|TRBV9|once
TGTGCCAGCAGCGCCAGTCGGGGACTAGCGGGAGGGGCGGGAGAGACCCAGTACTTC
CASSASRGLAGGAGETQYF
>TRBD1|TRBJ2-7|TRBV30|.
TGTGCCTGGAGTGTGGGGACAGGGGCCTCCTACGAGCAGTACTTC
CAWSVGTGASYEQYF
>TRBD2|TRBJ2-7|TRBV6-1|.
TGTGCCAGCAGCTGGACTAGCGGCAGCTACGAGCAGTACTTC
CASSWTSGSYEQYF
>.|TRBJ1-2|TRBV6-5|.
TGTGCCAGCAGAAGGGGTGGAAGGAACTATGGCTACACCTTC
CASRRGGRNYGYTF